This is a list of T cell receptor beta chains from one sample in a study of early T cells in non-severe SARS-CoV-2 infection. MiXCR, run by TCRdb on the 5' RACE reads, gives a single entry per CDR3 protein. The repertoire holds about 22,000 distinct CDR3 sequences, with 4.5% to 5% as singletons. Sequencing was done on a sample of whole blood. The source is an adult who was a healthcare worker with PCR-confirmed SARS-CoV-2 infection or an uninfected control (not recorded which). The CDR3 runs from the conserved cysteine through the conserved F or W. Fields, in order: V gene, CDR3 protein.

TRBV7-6,CASSSIGGNTIYF
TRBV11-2,CASSLDHSSYEQYF
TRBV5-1,CANSLDGGTEAFF
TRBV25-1,CASSEYGDTQYF
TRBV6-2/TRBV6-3,CASRRTPGDTQYF
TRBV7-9,CASTIDRDIGYTF
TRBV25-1,CASRTDRSVANYGYTF
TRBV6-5,CASLRAERAFF
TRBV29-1,CSVVAADQETQYF
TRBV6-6,CASSYSSDSGAFF
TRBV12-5,CASGLVDSLGSYEQYF
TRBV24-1,CATSDASDSTYEQYF
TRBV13,CASSLGSGNTIYF
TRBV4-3,CASSPRQAPNEKLFF
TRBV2,CASSENPRQGAYREAFF
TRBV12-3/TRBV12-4,CASSLRADSPLHF
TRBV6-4,CASSDRGHEQYF
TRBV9,CASSEPYRGGELFF
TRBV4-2,CASSQDRTAYGYTF
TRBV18,CASSRQANTGELFF
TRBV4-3,CASSQGAGVALYGYTF
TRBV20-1,CSARDPNRAGGELFF
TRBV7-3,CASSLTGGVLSETQYF
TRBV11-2,CASSPRGASTDTQYF
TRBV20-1,CSASRLQDDTQYF
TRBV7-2,CASSLRRGGGDTQYF
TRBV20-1,CSVGEANTDTQYF
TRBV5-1,CASSLEGTYEQYF
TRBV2,CASHRDGDNEQYF
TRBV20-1,CSARDQDYTGELFF
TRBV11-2,CASSLFAPNTGELFF
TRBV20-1,CSAADRVRSSTEAFF
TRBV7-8,CASRTNRNTEAFF
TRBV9,CASSVDPGQGYEQYF
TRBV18,CASSPPVGAKNIQYF
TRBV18,CASSPPAGSDGYTF
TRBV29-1,CSAIDSSNYGYTF
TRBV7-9,CASSLGRNTIYF
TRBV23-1,CASSQSRPPSRGQYF
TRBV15,CATAAGTSVGDTQYF
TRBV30,CACRKAATNQPQHF
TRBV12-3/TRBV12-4,CASNVRTGSYNEQFF
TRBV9,CASSVRSGNTIYF
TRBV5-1,CASSYDSNSPLHF
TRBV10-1,CASSIRGTYNEQFF
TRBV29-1,CSVLGAPKFSYNEQFF
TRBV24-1,CATSDGNSYEQYF
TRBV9,CASSVGTHQETQYF